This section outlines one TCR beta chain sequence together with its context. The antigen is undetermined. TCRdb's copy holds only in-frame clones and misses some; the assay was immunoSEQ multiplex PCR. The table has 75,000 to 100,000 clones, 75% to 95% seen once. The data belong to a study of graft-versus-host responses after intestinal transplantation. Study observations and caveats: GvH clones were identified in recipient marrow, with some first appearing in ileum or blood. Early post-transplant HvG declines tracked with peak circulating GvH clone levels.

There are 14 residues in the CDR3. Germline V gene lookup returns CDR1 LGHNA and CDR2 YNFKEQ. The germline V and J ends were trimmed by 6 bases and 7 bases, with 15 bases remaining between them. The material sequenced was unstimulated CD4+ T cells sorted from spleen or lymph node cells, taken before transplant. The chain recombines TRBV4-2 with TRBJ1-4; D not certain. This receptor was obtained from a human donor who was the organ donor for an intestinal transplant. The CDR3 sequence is CASRPSGGIEKLFF. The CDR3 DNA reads TGTGCCAGCAGACCTTCGGGAGGGATTGAAAAACTGTTTTTT.